This paragraph reports one T cell receptor (beta chain). The antigen it recognizes is unknown. Qualities for individual bases were not recorded, and no much larger clone is one base off. This record belongs to a study of T cell repertoires in ileal Crohn's disease (dated by TCRdb to about 2019). Some background on the complete study: The median duration of disease was approximately 8.3 years, and at the time of surgery around 36% of patients were active smokers. Every patient underwent surgery because of a complication, which was stricturing disease in around 61% of cases and penetrating disease in about 39%. Roughly half of the patients were given postoperative therapy, with around eleven receiving thiopurines and around 20 receiving anti-TNF agents. M6 samples were neoterminal ileum biopsies taken at postoperative colonoscopy. TCR repertoire analysis was done in 55 to 70 Crohn's disease patients from a prospective multicentre cohort. Running in parallel with the study was a multicentre cohort set up to find predictors of early endoscopic recurrence following ileocolonic resection. Endoscopic postoperative recurrence was defined as a Rutgeerts score above i0. A total of roughly 170 mucosal samples from 57 patients were sequenced, collected from several sites on the surgical specimen and at postoperative endoscopy. What the study reported, not specific to this receptor: Higher high-frequency clone percentages at surgery were associated with endoscopic recurrence; all patients with clonality above 26.8% (18/57) had recurrence. The timing of postoperative endoscopy varied within the first year after surgery, and the median delay was approximately 7 months. Mucosal CD4 and CD8 T cells were sorted and sequenced only in a subgroup of patients, whose size was not stated. Patients who were active smokers at surgery had a significantly higher proportion of clonal expansions than non-smokers (approximately 28% vs 17%, p=0.02). Compared with CD4 T cells, sorted CD8 T cells held more high-frequency clones, which suggests that the mucosal expansions were mostly CD8.

For commercial TCRB immunosequencing, five hundred nanograms of biopsy DNA were submitted for each sample. Adaptive Biotechnology amplified CDR3 regions from genomic DNA with a two-step multiplex PCR that controlled for amplification bias. In the first PCR, primers covered every V and J gene segment, and in the second PCR, barcodes and Illumina adapters were added. CDR3 libraries were sequenced using an Illumina instrument. The published analysis was carried out like this. Analysis combined the vendor-provided pipelines with custom analysis of raw data in R/Bioconductor under R version 3.3.0. Clonality, which ranges from 0 to 1, was calculated as the inverse of the normalised Shannon entropy across all productive clones. High-frequency clones were defined as the share of the repertoire occupied by the top 100 clones, with only clones passing a 95% confidence test being retained. Repertoire diversity was measured with the Simpson index, and overlap between samples was measured with the Morisita-Horn index. The source is immuneACCESS, and TCRdb retained only in-frame sequences with V and J called. Part of the clones is not carried over; for the studies checked, unresolved V genes explain less than half of this, and the remainder is unexplained. The V and J calls and clone size are taken from that table; D and trimming were inferred from the DNA. Counted in this sample were 10,000 to 15,000 clones; around four fifths of them appeared once. Of the sample, around 9.9% falls within the top ten clones.

The intended sense of this specimen's time point label: neoterminal ileum biopsy at postoperative endoscopy, about 6 months after surgery. Adults with ileal or ileocolonic Crohn's disease for whom ileocolonic resection was indicated were considered eligible. Whole ileal mucosal biopsies were kept frozen at -80 degrees C prior to DNA extraction. Genomic DNA was extracted from frozen whole biopsies with a TRizol-based method and quantified on a NanoDrop 2000 spectrophotometer. The TCR originated in an adult with Crohn's disease. Sequenced material: ileal tissue.

Read as DNA, the sequence is TGTGCCAGCAGGGGACAGGGAGCTAACTATGGCTACACCTTC. This yields the protein CASRGQGANYGYTF. Recombination linked TRBV6-1 to TRBJ1-2; 9 middle bases align to TRBD1. Trimming removed 6 bases from V and 0 bases from J; the gene matches leave 2 bases unexplained. The CDR3 numbers 14 residues from cysteine through phenylalanine. The only DNA kept is the CDR3, 42 bases in frame from the first base. CDR1 and CDR2 are read off the germline V gene as MNHNS and SASEGT.